Sequencing of this T cell receptor beta chain was carried out in a study of type 1 and type 2 diabetes patients. Genomic DNA was the PCR template. A primer set of 30 forward and 13 reverse primers amplified the CDR3. One entry per CDR3 protein, called by TCRdb with MiXCR from the multiplex PCR reads. The profile shows 250,000 or so distinct CDR3 sequences, approximately 45% of them singletons. Germline CDR1 is PRHDT and CDR2 is FYEKMQ (reference sequence). V lost 4 bases and J lost 1, with 5 bases in between. The CDR3 contains 12 residues. This clonotype was observed a few times. Sequenced sample: peripheral blood mononuclear cells (PBMCs). V gene TRBV13 combines with J gene TRBJ2-7; D unresolved. This TCR came from a man aged 18-30 years with type 2 diabetes. The CDR3 DNA sequence: TGTGCCAGCAGCTGGAAGTCCTACGAGCAGTACTTC. Translating gives CASSWKSYEQYF.